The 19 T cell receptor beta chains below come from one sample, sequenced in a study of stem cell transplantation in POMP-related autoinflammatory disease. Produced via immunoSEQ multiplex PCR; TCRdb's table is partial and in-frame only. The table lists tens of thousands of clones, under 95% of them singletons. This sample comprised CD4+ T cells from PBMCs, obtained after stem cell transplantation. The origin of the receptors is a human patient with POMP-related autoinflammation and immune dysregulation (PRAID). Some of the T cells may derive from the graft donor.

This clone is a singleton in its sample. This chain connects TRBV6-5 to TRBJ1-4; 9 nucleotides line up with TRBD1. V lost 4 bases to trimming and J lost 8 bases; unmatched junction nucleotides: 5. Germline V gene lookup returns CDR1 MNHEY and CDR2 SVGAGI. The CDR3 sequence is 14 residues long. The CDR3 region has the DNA TGTGCCAGCAGTTTCGGGACAGGGAGAGAAAAACTGTTTTTT. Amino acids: CASSFGTGREKLFF.

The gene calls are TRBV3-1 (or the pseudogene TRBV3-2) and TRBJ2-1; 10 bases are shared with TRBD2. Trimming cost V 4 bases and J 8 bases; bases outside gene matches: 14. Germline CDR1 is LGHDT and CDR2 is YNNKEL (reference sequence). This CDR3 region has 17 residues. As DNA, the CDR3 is TGTGCCAGCAGCCCCCCGGGCCTAGCGGGAGCTAGGGATGAGCAGTTCTTC. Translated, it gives CASSPPGLAGARDEQFF.

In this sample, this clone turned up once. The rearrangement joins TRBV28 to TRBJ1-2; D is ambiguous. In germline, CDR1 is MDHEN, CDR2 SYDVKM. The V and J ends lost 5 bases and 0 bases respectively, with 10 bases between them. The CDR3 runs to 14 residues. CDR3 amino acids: CASSHGPANYGYTF. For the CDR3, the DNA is TGTGCCAGCAGTCATGGGCCGGCTAACTATGGCTACACCTTC.

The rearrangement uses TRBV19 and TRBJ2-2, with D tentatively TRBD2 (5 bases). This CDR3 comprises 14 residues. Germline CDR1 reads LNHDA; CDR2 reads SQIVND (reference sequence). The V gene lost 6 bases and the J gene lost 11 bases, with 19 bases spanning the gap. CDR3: CASRPWSGRGELFF. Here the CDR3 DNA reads TGTGCCAGTAGACCTTGGTCCGGCCGGGGTGAGCTGTTTTTT.

The CDR3 loop reads CASSLREGETQYF. DNA of the CDR3: TGTGCCAGCAGCTTGCGGGAGGGAGAGACCCAGTACTTC. This rearrangement joins TRBV7-9 to TRBJ2-5; 9 bases agree with TRBD2. This CDR3 contains 13 residues. CDR1 and CDR2 from the germline V gene are SEHNR and FQNEAQ (reference sequence). V lost 3 bases to trimming and J lost 4 bases; unmatched junction nucleotides: 0.

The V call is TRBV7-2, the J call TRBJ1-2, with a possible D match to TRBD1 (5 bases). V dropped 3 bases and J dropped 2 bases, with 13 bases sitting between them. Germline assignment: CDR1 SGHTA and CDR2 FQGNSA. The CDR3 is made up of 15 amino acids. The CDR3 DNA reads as TGTGCCAGCAGCTTCTATTTCGGGGGAAACTATGGCTACACCTTC. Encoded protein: CASSFYFGGNYGYTF.

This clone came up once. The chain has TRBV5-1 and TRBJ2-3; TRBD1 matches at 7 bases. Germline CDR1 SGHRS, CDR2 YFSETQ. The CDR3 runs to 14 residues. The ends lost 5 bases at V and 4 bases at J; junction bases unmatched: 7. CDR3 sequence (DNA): TGCGCCAGCAGTCTACAGGGGAGCGCAGATACGCAGTATTTT. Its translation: CASSLQGSADTQYF. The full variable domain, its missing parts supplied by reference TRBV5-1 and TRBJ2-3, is KAGVTQTPRYLIKTRGQQVTLSCSPISGHRSVSWYQQTPGQGLQFLFEYFSETQRNKGNFPGRFSGRQFSNSRSEMNVSTLELGDSALYLCASSLQGSADTQYFGPGTRLTVL.

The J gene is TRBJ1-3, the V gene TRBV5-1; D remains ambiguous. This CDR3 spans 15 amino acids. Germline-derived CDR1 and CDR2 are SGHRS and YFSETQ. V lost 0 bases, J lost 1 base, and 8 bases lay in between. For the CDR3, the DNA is TGCGCCAGCAGCTTGGAGGGCCGATCTGGAAACACCATATATTTT. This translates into CASSLEGRSGNTIYF.

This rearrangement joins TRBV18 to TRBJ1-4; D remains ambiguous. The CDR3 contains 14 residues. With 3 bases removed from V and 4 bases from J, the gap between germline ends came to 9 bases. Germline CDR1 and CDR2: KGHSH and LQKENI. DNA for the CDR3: TGTGCCAGCTCACCTGCCAGATTTAATGAAAAACTGTTTTTT. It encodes CASSPARFNEKLFF.

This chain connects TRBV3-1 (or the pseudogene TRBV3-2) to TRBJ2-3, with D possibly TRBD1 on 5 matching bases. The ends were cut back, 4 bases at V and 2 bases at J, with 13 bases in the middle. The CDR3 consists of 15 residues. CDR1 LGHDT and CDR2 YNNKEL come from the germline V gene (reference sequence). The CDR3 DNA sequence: TGTGCCAGCAGCCCCCGACAGAGGTACACAGATACGCAGTATTTT. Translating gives CASSPRQRYTDTQYF.

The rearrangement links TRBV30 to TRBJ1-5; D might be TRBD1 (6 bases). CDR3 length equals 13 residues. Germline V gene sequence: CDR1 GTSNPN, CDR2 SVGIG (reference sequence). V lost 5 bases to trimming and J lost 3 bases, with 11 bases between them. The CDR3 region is CAWQTGNNQPQHF. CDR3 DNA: TGTGCCTGGCAGACAGGTAACAATCAGCCCCAGCATTTT.

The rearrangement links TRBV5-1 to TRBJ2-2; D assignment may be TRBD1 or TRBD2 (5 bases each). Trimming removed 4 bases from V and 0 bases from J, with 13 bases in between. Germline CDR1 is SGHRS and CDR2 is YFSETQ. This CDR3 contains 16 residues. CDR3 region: CASSRIGTPNTGELFF. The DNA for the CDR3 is TGCGCCAGCAGCCGGATAGGGACCCCGAACACCGGGGAGCTGTTTTTT. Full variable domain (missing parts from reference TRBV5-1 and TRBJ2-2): KAGVTQTPRYLIKTRGQQVTLSCSPISGHRSVSWYQQTPGQGLQFLFEYFSETQRNKGNFPGRFSGRQFSNSRSEMNVSTLELGDSALYLCASSRIGTPNTGELFFGEGSRLTVL.

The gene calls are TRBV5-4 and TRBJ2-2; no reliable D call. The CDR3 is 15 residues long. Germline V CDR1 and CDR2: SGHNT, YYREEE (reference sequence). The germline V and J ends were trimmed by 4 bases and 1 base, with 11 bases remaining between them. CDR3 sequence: CASSPDPENTGELFF. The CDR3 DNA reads TGTGCCAGCAGCCCAGACCCAGAGAACACCGGGGAGCTGTTTTTT.

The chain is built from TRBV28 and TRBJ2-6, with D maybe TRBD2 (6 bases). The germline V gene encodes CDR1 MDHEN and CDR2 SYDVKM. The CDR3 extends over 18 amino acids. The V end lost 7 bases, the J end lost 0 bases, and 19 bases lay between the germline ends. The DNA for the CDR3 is TGTGCCAGCACAGGAGGGTCCGCTATCATCTCTGGGGCCAACGTCCTGACTTTC. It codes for CASTGGSAIISGANVLTF.

CDR3: CAIQGTGYNEQFF. The DNA for the CDR3 is TGTGCCATCCAAGGGACGGGGTACAATGAGCAGTTCTTC. This rearrangement joins TRBV6-5 to TRBJ2-1, with D perhaps given as TRBD1 or TRBD2 (5 bases each). CDR3 size: 13 residues. Trimming pared 10 bases from V and 4 bases from J, leaving 14 bases between. The germline V gene encodes CDR1 MNHEY and CDR2 SVGAGI.

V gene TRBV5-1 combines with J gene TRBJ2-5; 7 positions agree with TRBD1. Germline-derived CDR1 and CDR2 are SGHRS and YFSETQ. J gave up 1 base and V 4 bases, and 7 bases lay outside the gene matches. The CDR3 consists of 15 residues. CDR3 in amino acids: CASSTGWTGQETQYF. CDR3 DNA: TGCGCCAGCAGCACGGGCTGGACAGGCCAAGAGACCCAGTACTTC.

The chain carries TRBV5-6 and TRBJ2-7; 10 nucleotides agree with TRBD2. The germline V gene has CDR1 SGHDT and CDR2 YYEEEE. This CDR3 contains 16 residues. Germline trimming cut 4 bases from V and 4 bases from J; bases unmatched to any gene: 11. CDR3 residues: CASSERAGGPPYEQYF. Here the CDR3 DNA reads TGTGCCAGCAGCGAAAGAGCGGGAGGGCCACCTTACGAGCAGTACTTC.

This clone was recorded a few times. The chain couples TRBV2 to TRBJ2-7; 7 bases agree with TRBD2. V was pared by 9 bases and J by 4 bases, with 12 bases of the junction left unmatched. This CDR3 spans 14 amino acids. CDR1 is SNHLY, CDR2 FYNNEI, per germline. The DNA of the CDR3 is TGTGCCAGAAGGGTAGGGAGGGACGGTTACGAGCAGTACGTC. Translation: CARRVGRDGYEQYV.

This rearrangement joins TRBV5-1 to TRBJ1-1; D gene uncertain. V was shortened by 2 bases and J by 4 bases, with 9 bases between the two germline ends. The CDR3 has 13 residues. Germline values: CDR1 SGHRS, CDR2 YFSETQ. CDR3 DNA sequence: TGCGCCAGCAGCTTCAACGGTGTCACTGAAGCTTTCTTT. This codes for CASSFNGVTEAFF.